Presented here are 31 T cell receptor beta chains from one specimen sequenced in a study of T cell responses to AZD1222 COVID-19 vaccine. Generated by immunoSEQ multiplex PCR, the TCRdb table keeps only in-frame clones and is missing some. The table lists 40,000 to 55,000 clones, 60% to 85% of them singletons. Material: peripheral blood, obtained on day 0 of AZD1222 vaccination. The receptors stem from an adult in good health.

The V gene is TRBV6-5, the J gene TRBJ1-6; D uncertain. The CDR3 loop spans 14 amino acids. The germline V gene encodes CDR1 MNHEY and CDR2 SVGAGI. Trimming stripped 5 bases from V and 2 bases from J, with 7 bases between. CDR3 sequence reads: CASSTGPYNSPLHF. For the CDR3, the DNA is TGTGCCAGCAGTACCGGACCCTATAATTCACCCCTCCACTTT.

This clone has more than one count but fewer than ten. The chain carries TRBV11-2 and TRBJ2-3; a possible D gene is TRBD2 (5 bases). The V gene lost 0 bases and the J gene lost 5 bases, with 6 bases spanning the gap. The germline gives CDR1 SGHAT, CDR2 FQNNGV. This CDR3 has 13 amino acids. CDR3 loop: CASSLDRGDTQYF. CDR3 nucleotide sequence: TGTGCCAGCAGCTTAGATCGGGGAGATACGCAGTATTTT.

The chain links TRBV24-1 to TRBJ1-5; D unclear. The V end was cut by 5 bases, the J end by 3 bases, with 10 bases between. This CDR3 has 14 residues. The germline V gene encodes CDR1 KGHDR and CDR2 SFDVKD. For the CDR3, the DNA is TGTGCCACCAGTGCTCAGCGTTTCAATCAGCCCCAGCATTTT. Its translation is CATSAQRFNQPQHF.

The V gene is TRBV15, the J gene TRBJ1-2; the D gene is possibly TRBD1 (5 bases). Germline CDR1 and CDR2: LNHNV and YYDKDF (reference sequence). The germline V and J ends were trimmed by 4 bases and 0 bases, with 9 bases remaining between them. The CDR3 is 14 residues long. The CDR3: CATSNGAANYGYTF. The CDR3 DNA reads as TGTGCCACCAGCAACGGGGCTGCTAACTATGGCTACACCTTC. Filled out from reference TRBV15 and TRBJ1-2, the complete variable domain reads DAMVIQNPRYQVTQFGKPVTLSCSQTLNHNVMYWYQQKSSQAPKLLFHYYDKDFNNEADTPDNFQSRRPNTSFCFLDIRSPGLGDTAMYLCATSNGAANYGYTFGSGTRLTVV.

This sequence joins TRBV29-1 and TRBJ2-2; no firm D call. Trimming shortened V by 5 bases and J by 0 bases, and 10 bases separated the two germline ends. Germline V gives CDR1 SQVTM, CDR2 ANQGSEA. The CDR3 has 14 amino acids. CDR3 region: CSVMAGSNTGELFF. CDR3 in DNA: TGCAGCGTTATGGCCGGGTCGAACACCGGGGAGCTGTTTTTT.

This rearrangement joins TRBV24-1 to TRBJ1-2; D remains ambiguous. Germline-derived CDR1 and CDR2 are KGHDR and SFDVKD. V dropped 4 bases and J dropped 2 bases, with 7 bases sitting between them. This CDR3 contains 13 residues. CDR3 DNA sequence: TGTGCCACCAGTGACGGCCGAAACTATGGCTACACCTTC. Residues: CATSDGRNYGYTF.

In regard to this clone: Sequence at one end of the junction differs from germline and may be a read error. The chain employs TRBV7-2 and TRBJ2-5, with 14 positions matching TRBD2. This CDR3 has 15 residues. CDR1 is SGHTA, CDR2 FQGNSA, per germline. In nucleotides, the CDR3 is TGTGCCAGCAGCTCCCGACTAGCGGGGGGGGAGACCCAATACTTC. It codes for CASSSRLAGGETQYF.

The chain joins TRBV2 to TRBJ1-2; tentatively, D is TRBD1 (6 bases). This CDR3 contains 14 residues. Germline CDR1 SNHLY, CDR2 FYNNEI. The V end lost 7 bases, the J end lost 4 bases, and 16 bases lay between the germline ends. In DNA form, the CDR3 reads TGTGCCAGCACCATGACAGGCTTTAGCTATGGCTACACCTTC. It translates to CASTMTGFSYGYTF.

The chain links TRBV6-5 to TRBJ1-6; no definite D call. V was clipped by 6 bases and J by 10 bases, with 13 bases between them. This CDR3 contains 13 residues. Per germline, CDR1 MNHEY and CDR2 SVGAGI. The CDR3 is CASRWVEESPLHF. CDR3 DNA: TGTGCCAGCAGGTGGGTGGAGGAATCACCCCTCCACTTT.

In its sample, this clone was seen a few times. DNA of the CDR3: TGTGCCAGCAGCCAAGATGGCAGTTACTCTGGAAACACCATATATTTT. Translation gives CASSQDGSYSGNTIYF. The J gene is TRBJ1-3, the V gene TRBV4-2, with no clear D. V lost 0 bases to trimming and J lost 0 bases, with 9 bases between them. CDR1 and CDR2 (germline): LGHNA, YNFKEQ. The length of the CDR3 is 16 residues.

This chain connects TRBV9 to TRBJ1-2, with a possible D match to TRBD1 (5 bases). CDR1 and CDR2 (germline): SGDLS, YYNGEE. The length of the CDR3 is 17 residues. Trimming took off 0 bases at V and 4 bases at J, with 19 bases between the two ends. The CDR3 loop is CASSVGSEGRRSYGYTF. The DNA of the CDR3 is TGTGCCAGCAGCGTAGGAAGTGAGGGGCGGAGAAGCTATGGCTACACCTTC.

This rearrangement joins TRBV7-2 to TRBJ1-1; TRBD1 matches 7 bases. The J segment lost 11 bases and the V segment lost 1 base, leaving 13 bases of the junction unmatched. This CDR3 has 15 amino acids. Germline CDR1 and CDR2: SGHTA and FQGNSA. CDR3 residues: CASSLGQGEHFRAFF. For the CDR3, the DNA is TGTGCCAGCAGCTTAGGTCAGGGGGAGCATTTTCGTGCTTTCTTT. The whole variable domain, remainder taken from reference TRBV7-2 and TRBJ1-1, is GAGVSQSPSNKVTEKGKDVELRCDPISGHTALYWYRQSLGQGLEFLIYFQGNSAPDKSGLPSDRFSAERTGGSVSTLTIQRTQQEDSAVYLCASSLGQGEHFRAFFGQGTRLTVV.

The chain carries TRBV6-2 or TRBV6-3 and TRBJ2-1; 16 positions match TRBD2. The V gene end was trimmed by 0 bases and the J gene end by 4 bases; junction bases not matched to a gene: 6. From germline, CDR1 is MNHEY and CDR2 SVGEGT. CDR3 size: 19 residues. The CDR3 sequence is CASSYSGLAGGLSYNEQFF. The CDR3 DNA reads TGTGCCAGCAGTTACTCGGGACTAGCGGGGGGGCTCTCATACAATGAGCAGTTCTTC.

The chain is built from TRBV5-1 and TRBJ1-1, with no clear D. The germline V gene has CDR1 SGHRS and CDR2 YFSETQ. This CDR3 has 13 amino acids. The V and J ends lost 0 bases and 0 bases respectively, with 3 bases between them. This CDR3 reads CASSLDMNTEAFF. CDR3 nucleotides: TGCGCCAGCAGCTTGGATATGAACACTGAAGCTTTCTTT.

The chain joins TRBV6-5 to TRBJ1-4; D gene ambiguous. Germline V gene data show CDR1 as MNHEY and CDR2 as SVGAGI. V shed 8 bases and J shed 0 bases, with 13 bases lying between them. The CDR3 length is 15 residues. The CDR3 is CASYPGLATNEKLFF. The DNA of the CDR3 is TGTGCCAGCTACCCGGGCCTCGCAACTAATGAAAAACTGTTTTTT.

In this sample, this clone turned up once. The gene calls are TRBV19 and TRBJ2-1; D is perhaps TRBD1 (6 bases). Trimming took 6 bases from V and 11 from J, leaving 11 bases between them. CDR1 and CDR2 from the germline V gene are LNHDA and SQIVND (reference sequence). The CDR3 length is 11 residues. The CDR3 spells CASSTGLKQFF. CDR3 bases: TGTGCCAGTAGCACAGGGTTAAAGCAGTTCTTC. Full variable domain (rest looked up from reference TRBV19 and TRBJ2-1): DGGITQSPKYLFRKEGQNVTLSCEQNLNHDAMYWYRQDPGQGLRLIYYSQIVNDFQKGDIAEGYSVSREKKESFPLTVTSAQKNPTAFYLCASSTGLKQFFGPGTRLTVL.

The V gene is TRBV9, the J gene TRBJ1-3, with 7 bases lining up with TRBD1. Germline CDR1 and CDR2: SGDLS and YYNGEE. The CDR3 spans 15 residues. V lost 0 bases and J lost 8; bases outside the gene matches: 8. Here the CDR3 DNA reads TGTGCCAGCAGCGTAGGGGTAGGGGGCGGGTACACCATATATTTT. Translation gives CASSVGVGGGYTIYF.

The gene calls are TRBV19 and TRBJ1-5, with D hard to call. Germline V gene sequence: CDR1 LNHDA, CDR2 SQIVND (reference sequence). This CDR3 comprises 15 residues. V was clipped by 7 bases and J by 6 bases, with 19 bases between them. Here the CDR3 DNA reads TGTGCCAGTACTCAAACCACGGCGGGATCTCAGCCCCAGCATTTT. Its translation: CASTQTTAGSQPQHF.

This clone was counted between two and nine times. The chain combines TRBV2 with TRBJ1-2; 10 positions match TRBD1. The V gene's germline CDR1 is SNHLY and CDR2 FYNNEI. The CDR3 covers 14 residues. V dropped 4 bases and J dropped 4; count of bases not matched to a gene: 3. CDR3 nucleotide sequence: TGTGCCAGCAGTGCGGGACAGGGGTTCTATGGCTACACCTTC. Its translation is CASSAGQGFYGYTF.

This CDR3 reads CASGLRDTQYF. CDR3 nucleotide sequence: TGTGCCAGCGGACTCAGAGATACGCAGTATTTT. The chain recombines TRBV12-3 or TRBV12-4 with TRBJ2-3, with D perhaps matching TRBD2 (5 bases). V shed 8 bases and J shed 5 bases, with 8 bases lying between them. This CDR3 comprises 11 residues.

V gene TRBV29-1 combines with J gene TRBJ2-3; TRBD2 matches 7 bases. V lost 6 bases and J lost 8; bases outside the gene matches: 8. The CDR3 loop spans 12 amino acids. Per germline, CDR1 SQVTM and CDR2 ANQGSEA. The CDR3 region has the DNA TGCAGCGTGGGAGGGACCTTTGGTACGCAGTATTTT. It codes for CSVGGTFGTQYF.

This clone has only a few counts. The chain couples TRBV9 to TRBJ2-3; D perhaps matches TRBD2 (6 bases). Trimming stripped 4 bases from V and 3 bases from J, with 21 bases between. This CDR3 comprises 17 residues. CDR1 and CDR2 (germline): SGDLS, YYNGEE. The DNA of the CDR3 is TGTGCCAGCAGCACCCGCGGGGCCGGGAGTGGTACAGATACGCAGTATTTT. Its translation is CASSTRGAGSGTDTQYF.

The chain joins TRBV14 to TRBJ1-3; no clear D. Per the germline V gene, CDR1 is SGHDN and CDR2 is FVKESK. With 2 bases removed from V and 4 bases from J, the gap between germline ends came to 12 bases. The CDR3 runs to 15 residues. The CDR3 spells CASSQTLRTGNTIYF. CDR3 nucleotides: TGTGCCAGCAGCCAAACTTTGAGGACGGGAAACACCATATATTTT.

This chain connects TRBV7-2 to TRBJ2-7; no firm D call. The length of the CDR3 is 14 residues. Germline values: CDR1 SGHTA, CDR2 FQGNSA. Trimming cost V 2 bases and J 2 bases, with 10 bases left between them. The CDR3 here is CASSLNRRAYEQYF. The CDR3 DNA sequence: TGTGCCAGCAGCTTAAATCGAAGAGCCTACGAGCAGTACTTC.

CDR3 region: CASSPGSQETQYF. CDR3 nucleotide sequence: TGTGCCAGCAGCCCAGGGTCCCAAGAGACCCAGTACTTC. The chain uses TRBV7-2 and TRBJ2-5, with D perhaps matching TRBD1 (5 bases). The ends were cut back, 5 bases at V and 1 base at J, with 8 bases in the middle. Germline lookup yields CDR1 SGHTA and CDR2 FQGNSA. CDR3 size: 13 residues.

The chain has TRBV10-3 and TRBJ2-5; 9 nucleotides agree with TRBD2. This CDR3 has 17 amino acids. The germline gives CDR1 ENHRY, CDR2 SYGVKD. J lost 5 bases, V lost 0 bases, and 10 bases had no gene match. The CDR3 sequence is CAISESYSGGLRETQYF. The CDR3 region has the DNA TGTGCCATCAGTGAGTCATATAGCGGGGGACTCCGGGAGACCCAGTACTTC.

The chain employs TRBV6-4 and TRBJ1-1; D gene uncertain. Germline V gene data show CDR1 as MRHNA and CDR2 as SNTAGT. CDR3 length: 13 amino acids. Between the trimmed V and J ends, which lost 6 bases and 3 bases, there was a span of 11 bases. Written as DNA, the CDR3 is TGTGCCAGCAGCCTTTGGGCCTACACTGAAGCTTTCTTT. It translates to CASSLWAYTEAFF.

The gene calls are TRBV4-2 and TRBJ1-2; 7 bases match TRBD1. The germline V gene encodes CDR1 LGHNA and CDR2 YNFKEQ. The CDR3 runs to 19 residues. V was pared by 0 bases and J by 6 bases, with 19 bases of the junction left unmatched. The CDR3 bases are TGTGCCAGCAGCCAAGATGTCCCGGACAGGCTGAGTCTGGCCAATGGCTACACCTTC. It yields the protein CASSQDVPDRLSLANGYTF.

The chain joins TRBV6-4 to TRBJ1-5; the D gene is possibly TRBD1 (6 bases). Trimming took 1 base from V and 4 from J, leaving 26 bases between them. The CDR3 contains 20 residues. Germline CDR1 MRHNA, CDR2 SNTAGT. The CDR3 region is CASSDCSGTPNSAGNQPQHF. For the CDR3, the DNA is TGTGCCAGCAGTGACTGCTCCGGGACACCCAATTCCGCGGGGAATCAGCCCCAGCATTTT.

The chain carries TRBV3-1 (or the pseudogene TRBV3-2) and TRBJ2-1, with TRBD2 identical over 7 bases. Germline V CDR1 and CDR2: LGHDT, YNNKEL (reference sequence). The V gene end was trimmed by 1 base and the J gene end by 4 bases; junction bases not matched to a gene: 4. The CDR3 runs 15 residues. The CDR3 region has the DNA TGTGCCAGCAGCCAAGCGGGGGGTCCTTACAATGAGCAGTTCTTC. Translated, it gives CASSQAGGPYNEQFF.

This chain connects TRBV7-8 to TRBJ2-7; a weak D match, TRBD2 (5 bases). Germline V gives CDR1 SGHVS, CDR2 FQNEAQ. This CDR3 spans 15 amino acids. The ends were cut back, 1 base at V and 2 bases at J, with 12 bases in the middle. CDR3 sequence reads: CASSLGRGRAYEQYF. The CDR3 bases are TGTGCCAGCAGCTTAGGTCGAGGGAGAGCCTACGAGCAGTACTTC.